This T cell receptor beta chain was found in a study of blood T cell repertoires in COVID-19. Original processing methods: Estimated nucleated cell counts came from reference gene primer amplification. The table came from immunoSEQ multiplex PCR; TCRdb's copy has only in-frame clones and leaves some out. The V and J calls and the clone size are those of that table, but D and trimming were determined from the DNA. The sample includes around 300,000 clones, 70% to 90% seen only once; the top ten take under 2.5%. Sample: PBMCs or T cells enriched from blood (not recorded which). The clonotype was recovered from a woman aged 55-70 years in a cohort exposed to, infected with or recovered from COVID-19 (not recorded which).

As DNA, the CDR3 is TGTGCCAGCAGTTACTCCGTTAGCGGGAACACCTACGAGCAGTACTTC. This encodes CASSYSVSGNTYEQYF. The genes are TRBV6-5 and TRBJ2-7, with 8 bases fitting TRBD2. The CDR3 is 16 residues long. Germline assignment: CDR1 MNHEY and CDR2 SVGAGI. V lost 0 bases to trimming and J lost 2 bases; unmatched junction nucleotides: 6.